This TCR beta chain comes out of a study of blood T cell repertoires in COVID-19. Across the study: Acute-phase and convalescent COVID-19 samples originated in the United States, Italy and Spain. T cells, B-cell-depleted T cells, or PBMCs supplied cDNA or gDNA.

Per the original data handling: Amplification of reference gene primers was used by the study to estimate nucleated cell counts. Clones were sequenced by immunoSEQ multiplex PCR, and TCRdb holds only the in-frame ones, with some missing. Clone size and V and J calls were adopted from that table, with D and trimming inferred from the DNA. This repertoire shows 100,000 to 110,000 clones, roughly 80% found once; its top ten account for about 12%. The CDR3 consists of 14 residues. Trimming removed 5 bases from V and 6 bases from J; junction bases left unmatched: 6. Germline CDR1 is SNHLY and CDR2 is FYNNEI.

Sequenced material: peripheral blood. The sequence was obtained from a woman in her seventies with acute or convalescent COVID-19. The chain links TRBV2 to TRBJ1-3; 8 bases line up with TRBD1. This CDR3 is CASSRQGLLNTIYF. The CDR3 nucleotides are TGTGCCAGCAGTCGACAGGGGTTATTAAACACCATATATTTT.